This is a list of T cell receptor beta chains from one sample in a study of PD-1 blockade in classical Hodgkin lymphoma. The assay was immunoSEQ multiplex PCR, and TCRdb's table has in-frame clones only and misses some. Among around 50,000 clones listed, approximately 90% were seen once. The sample here was peripheral blood mononuclear cells (PBMCs), taken before the second cycle of nivolumab. The receptor set was obtained from a human donor with classical Hodgkin lymphoma. CDR3s include the opening cysteine and the closing phenylalanine or tryptophan. The D gene is left open where the match is weak.

D gene	V gene	CDR3 length	J gene	CDR3 DNA	CDR3 protein
TRBD2	TRBV10-3	17	TRBJ2-3	TGTGCCACCCTAACCCCTAGCGGGACCCCGAGCACAGATACGCAGTATTTT	CATLTPSGTPSTDTQYF
.	TRBV4-2	16	TRBJ2-3	TGTGCCAGCAGCCAAACAGGGACTAAGGGGGGAGATACGCAGTATTTT	CASSQTGTKGGDTQYF
.	TRBV27	14	TRBJ1-6	TGTGCCAGCAGTTTGGGCAGTCCTAATTCACCCCTCCACTTT	CASSLGSPNSPLHF
.	TRBV29-1	15	TRBJ1-5	TGCAGCGTTGAAGATCCTACAGAGCCCAATCAGCCCCAGCATTTT	CSVEDPTEPNQPQHF
.	TRBV5-6	14	TRBJ2-1	TGTGCCAGCAGCTTGCCAGGAGAACAGAATGAGCAGTTCTTC	CASSLPGEQNEQFF
TRBD1	TRBV19	17	TRBJ1-4	TGTGCCAGTAGCCGACAGGGGGCGAAGGCAACTAATGAAAAACTGTTTTTT	CASSRQGAKATNEKLFF
TRBD2	TRBV9	17	TRBJ2-3	TGTGCCAGCAGCGGGGCCCTAGCGGGGGTTCTCACAGATACGCAGTATTTT	CASSGALAGVLTDTQYF
.	TRBV7-9	14	TRBJ2-1	TGTGCCAGCAGCTTAATCGCGGGATGGAATGAGCAGTTCTTC	CASSLIAGWNEQFF
.	TRBV28	13	TRBJ1-5	TGTGCCAGCAGTACAGGAATTAATCAGCCCCAGCATTTT	CASSTGINQPQHF
.	TRBV21-1	13	TRBJ1-1	TGTGCCAGCATCCTAAGTGTCCAAAGGCGAGCTTTCTTT	CASILSVQRRAFF
.	TRBV2	14	TRBJ2-1	TGTGCCACACAAAGACTAGTCGGGGGTAATGAGCAGTTCTTC	CATQRLVGGNEQFF
TRBD2	TRBV5-1	19	TRBJ2-2	TGCGCCAGCAGCCGCGATCGGACTAGCGGGAGCGGGGACACCGGGGAGCTGTTTTTT	CASSRDRTSGSGDTGELFF
.	TRBV29-1	13	TRBJ2-1	TGCAGCGTTGCCGGGGGTCCCGAATTTGAGCAGTTCTTC	CSVAGGPEFEQFF
.	TRBV11-2	17	TRBJ2-5	TGTGCCAGCAGCTTAGGAAACGTTGGGGGAGCGGTTGAGACCCAGTACTTC	CASSLGNVGGAVETQYF
TRBD2	TRBV29-1	17	TRBJ2-7	TGCAGCGGGGCGGGGGGCCCCACGGCAACGACCTCCTACGAGCAGTACTTC	CSGAGGPTATTSYEQYF
TRBD2	TRBV27	14	TRBJ2-7	TGTGCCAGCAAAACTAGCGGGGGACGCTACGAGCAGTACTTC	CASKTSGGRYEQYF
.	TRBV7-8	14	TRBJ2-7	TGTGCCAGCAGAATCGGGGCGGAGTCCTACGAGCAGTACTTC	CASRIGAESYEQYF
TRBD2	TRBV7-8	16	TRBJ2-3	TGTGCCAGCAGCTTCAGGTCGACTAGCGCGACAGATACGCAGTATTTT	CASSFRSTSATDTQYF
.	TRBV2	15	TRBJ2-7	TGTGCCAGCAGTGAAGCGCCTGGGGGCCCTTACGAGCAGTACTTC	CASSEAPGGPYEQYF
.	TRBV27	15	TRBJ2-3	TGTGCCAGCAGTTTTTTAGCGGAAAGCACAGATACGCAGTATTTT	CASSFLAESTDTQYF